A single sample is the source of the 25 T cell receptor beta chains below, sequenced in a study of identical twins. TCRdb itself ran the 5' RACE reads through MiXCR, one entry per CDR3 protein. This table holds hundreds of thousands of distinct CDR3 sequences, around 6.9% found once. These data were likewise used in another study, on yellow fever vaccine responses in identical twins.

The sequencing input was memory (CD45RO+) T cells sorted from blood. The receptors were sampled from a woman aged 18-35 years in good health.

The rearrangement uses TRBV10-3 and TRBJ1-2; 9 bases map to TRBD1. The J segment lost 4 bases and the V segment lost 10 bases, leaving 16 bases of the junction unmatched. Germline assignment: CDR1 ENHRY and CDR2 SYGVKD. The CDR3 totals 16 residues. CDR3 in DNA: TGTGCCACCAGGGGGGACAGGGACAATGCTGGCTATGGCTACACCTTC. Its protein product is CATRGDRDNAGYGYTF.

The J gene is TRBJ1-5, the V gene TRBV28, with D possibly being TRBD1 (6 bases). Germline values: CDR1 MDHEN, CDR2 SYDVKM. V gave up 7 bases and J gave up 2 bases, with 18 bases separating them. The length of the CDR3 is 16 residues. CDR3 nucleotide sequence: TGTGCCAGCATCCTTAGGGGGGGACCTCGCAATCAGCCCCAGCATTTT. Translated: CASILRGGPRNQPQHF.

This clonotype was picked up many times. This chain uses TRBV12-3 or TRBV12-4 with TRBJ1-1, with TRBD1 as a possible D gene (6 bases). Between the trimmed V and J ends, which lost 3 bases and 5 bases, there was a span of 16 bases. The CDR3 runs to 15 residues. DNA of the CDR3: TGTGCCAGCAGTTTTAGCGGGGGGCGAAGAACTGAAGCTTTCTTT. Its protein is CASSFSGGRRTEAFF.

This clonotype was recorded at least ten times. J is TRBJ1-4 and V is TRBV7-8; TRBD1 might be the D (6 bases). V was cut by 1 base and J by 5 bases, with 11 bases left in between. There are 15 residues in the CDR3. The germline gives CDR1 SGHVS, CDR2 FQNEAQ. The CDR3 DNA sequence: TGTGCCAGCAGCTTAGTACAGGGCCCAAATGAAAAACTGTTTTTT. Its protein product is CASSLVQGPNEKLFF.

The J gene is TRBJ2-7, the V gene TRBV2, with D unresolved. Germline lookup yields CDR1 SNHLY and CDR2 FYNNEI. The CDR3 totals 11 residues. V lost 4 bases and J lost 4, with 5 bases in between. CDR3 nucleotides: TGTGCCAGCAGTGTAAGGTACGAGCAGTACTTC. Translation gives CASSVRYEQYF.

The rearrangement joins TRBV18 to TRBJ1-5, with 10 nucleotides matching TRBD1. Germline CDR1 KGHSH, CDR2 LQKENI. CDR3 length: 17 amino acids. V dropped 6 bases and J dropped 7; count of bases not matched to a gene: 15. The CDR3, as DNA: TGTGCCAGCTCCGAAGCCCGGGACAGGGGAGGAGGGCAGCCCCAGCATTTT. As protein: CASSEARDRGGGQPQHF.

This clonotype has a count of ten or more. The V and J genes are TRBV6-2 or TRBV6-3 and TRBJ1-1; no firm D call. The CDR3 contains 13 residues. The V gene lost 7 bases and the J gene lost 0 bases, with 9 bases spanning the gap. Germline V gives CDR1 MNHEY, CDR2 SVGEGT. The CDR3 loop reads CASNRHMNTEAFF. For the CDR3, the DNA is TGTGCCAGCAATAGACATATGAACACTGAAGCTTTCTTT.

This clonotype was picked up a small number of times. The rearrangement joins TRBV20-1 to TRBJ2-7; 10 positions agree with TRBD1. Germline V gene sequence: CDR1 DFQATT, CDR2 SNEGSKA (reference sequence). This CDR3 has 14 residues. V shed 6 bases, J shed 4 bases, and the junction held 9 bases outside the gene matches. This CDR3 reads CSALGQGMFYEQYF. DNA of the CDR3: TGCAGTGCCCTGGGACAGGGGATGTTTTACGAGCAGTACTTC.

This clonotype was counted many times. V and J are TRBV12-3 or TRBV12-4 and TRBJ1-4; D unresolved. The CDR3 contains 14 residues. V was trimmed by 5 bases and J by 8 bases, leaving 15 bases between them. The CDR3, as DNA: TGTGCCAGCAGTCGGACCCCGCAGCGGGAAAAACTGTTTTTT. Protein: CASSRTPQREKLFF.

The V gene is TRBV2, the J gene TRBJ1-1; possibly TRBD1 for D (5 bases). The CDR3 consists of 14 residues. Germline CDR1 SNHLY, CDR2 FYNNEI. The V gene lost 3 bases and the J gene lost 1 base, with 9 bases spanning the gap. CDR3 in amino acids: CASSETDSNTEAFF. In DNA, the CDR3 is TGTGCCAGCAGTGAGACAGACTCGAACACTGAAGCTTTCTTT.

The chain recombines TRBV6-2 or TRBV6-3 with TRBJ2-3; D might be TRBD1 or TRBD2, each matching 5 bases. V shed 4 bases and J shed 2 bases, with 13 bases lying between them. Germline V lookup: CDR1 MNHEY, CDR2 SVGEGT. CDR3 length equals 15 residues. The CDR3 protein is CASSSPGRDTDTQYF. Written as DNA, the CDR3 is TGTGCCAGCAGTTCTCCGGGACGAGACACAGATACGCAGTATTTT.

DNA of the CDR3: TGTGCCAGCAGAATCCAGGGGGCGGCCGGGGAGCTGTTTTTT. The encoded protein is CASRIQGAAGELFF. This chain uses TRBV6-1 with TRBJ2-2; 8 bases are a match to TRBD1. CDR1 is MNHNS and CDR2 is SASEGT in the germline V gene. With 6 bases clipped from V and 6 bases from J, the junction kept 6 bases outside the gene matches. The CDR3 contains 14 residues.

This clonotype was counted between two and nine times. The chain carries TRBV3-1 and TRBJ2-3; D is ambiguous. The CDR3 consists of 13 residues. The germline gives CDR1 LGHDT, CDR2 YNNKEL (reference sequence). The V end lost 4 bases, the J end lost 4 bases, and 9 bases lay between the germline ends. The CDR3 nucleotides are TGTGCCAGCAGCCCCTCGGGTGCAGATACGCAGTATTTT. This translates into CASSPSGADTQYF.

This clonotype was seen many times. This chain uses TRBV5-1 with TRBJ2-6, with a tentative D call TRBD1 (5 bases). The germline V gene encodes CDR1 SGHRS and CDR2 YFSETQ. V lost 2 bases, J lost 0 bases, and 15 bases lay in between. The CDR3 is made up of 18 amino acids. CDR3 protein: CASSFQGTSSSGANVLTF. The CDR3 coding sequence is TGCGCCAGCAGCTTTCAGGGTACTTCCTCCTCTGGGGCCAACGTCCTGACTTTC.

This chain links TRBV3-1 with TRBJ1-5; TRBD1 matches 7 bases. CDR3 length equals 15 residues. V lost 1 base to trimming and J lost 4 bases; unmatched junction nucleotides: 4. Germline CDR1 and CDR2: LGHDT and YNNKEL (reference sequence). Written as DNA, the CDR3 is TGTGCCAGCAGCCAAGTCCGGGACAGTAATCAGCCCCAGCATTTT. Translating it yields CASSQVRDSNQPQHF.

This clonotype was seen at least ten times. V usage is TRBV4-2 and J usage is TRBJ2-1; unclear D gene. V was shortened by 0 bases and J by 15 bases, with 15 bases between the two germline ends. The CDR3 loop spans 13 amino acids. Germline V gene lookup returns CDR1 LGHNA and CDR2 YNFKEQ. The DNA of the CDR3 is TGTGCCAGCAGCCAAGATCTAGTCCGAGTTCGGTTCTTC. Its protein is CASSQDLVRVRFF.

The sample holds one count of this clonotype. The J gene is TRBJ2-2, the V gene TRBV6-1; the D gene is possibly TRBD2 (5 bases). Per the germline V gene, CDR1 is MNHNS and CDR2 is SASEGT. The CDR3 is made up of 13 amino acids. V gave up 7 bases and J gave up 2 bases, with 8 bases separating them. CDR3 in amino acids: CASTRTNTGELFF. The CDR3 bases are TGTGCCAGCACCAGGACTAACACCGGGGAGCTGTTTTTT.

This clonotype was seen at least ten times. The rearrangement links TRBV7-8 to TRBJ2-7; a weak D match, TRBD1 (6 bases). Trimming pared 2 bases from V and 6 bases from J, leaving 14 bases between. The CDR3 sequence is 14 residues long. Germline CDR1 reads SGHVS; CDR2 reads FQNEAQ. CDR3 in amino acids: CASSLSTGSIEQYF. Written as DNA, the CDR3 is TGTGCCAGCAGCTTATCCACAGGGAGTATCGAGCAGTACTTC.

This clonotype was recorded many times. The chain couples TRBV6-6 to TRBJ2-5; D not certain. The V and J ends lost 2 bases and 2 bases respectively, with 3 bases between them. This CDR3 is built from 12 residues. Germline V CDR1 and CDR2: MNHNY, SVGAGI (reference sequence). The CDR3 protein is CASSYPQETQYF. The CDR3 DNA is TGTGCCAGCAGTTACCCTCAAGAGACCCAGTACTTC.

This clonotype was detected ten times or more. This chain connects TRBV14 to TRBJ2-1; the D gene is possibly TRBD2 (6 bases). V was cut by 3 bases and J by 7 bases, with 16 bases left in between. Germline CDR1 SGHDN, CDR2 FVKESK. The CDR3 spans 15 residues. CDR3 amino acids: CASSHWDGGKNEQFF. The CDR3 DNA is TGTGCCAGCAGCCACTGGGACGGGGGAAAGAATGAGCAGTTCTTC.

This clonotype was recorded at least ten times. The rearrangement links TRBV3-1 to TRBJ2-1; D uncertain. Trimming pared 0 bases from V and 3 bases from J, leaving 9 bases between. The length of the CDR3 is 15 residues. CDR1 LGHDT and CDR2 YNNKEL come from the germline V gene (reference sequence). CDR3 bases: TGTGCCAGCAGCCAAGACACAGACCGCTACAATGAGCAGTTCTTC. It encodes CASSQDTDRYNEQFF.

This clonotype was counted only a few times. V and J are TRBV20-1 and TRBJ1-4, with a weak D call TRBD1 (5 bases). V gave up 2 bases and J gave up 7 bases, with 14 bases separating them. The germline V gene encodes CDR1 DFQATT and CDR2 SNEGSKA (reference sequence). This CDR3 contains 14 residues. CDR3 sequence (DNA): TGCAGTGCTAGATTTCCCGGGGCGGGTGAAAAACTGTTTTTT. This gives the protein CSARFPGAGEKLFF.

The genes are TRBV28 and TRBJ1-6; no reliable D call. Germline CDR1 and CDR2: MDHEN and SYDVKM. The V end lost 3 bases, the J end lost 6 bases, and 21 bases lay between the germline ends. The CDR3 consists of 18 residues. The CDR3 is CASSFSPTGGDVNSPLHF. CDR3 nucleotides: TGTGCCAGCAGTTTTTCCCCGACGGGAGGAGACGTTAATTCACCCCTCCACTTT. Variable domain in full (rest from reference TRBV28 and TRBJ1-6): DVKVTQSSRYLVKRTGEKVFLECVQDMDHENMFWYRQDPGLGLRLIYFSYDVKMKEKGDIPEGYSVSREKKERFSLILESASTNQTSMYLCASSFSPTGGDVNSPLHFGNGTRLTVT.

This clonotype has just a few counts. The chain uses TRBV4-3 and TRBJ2-7; no definite D call. V was shortened by 2 bases and J by 1 base, with 9 bases between the two germline ends. The germline gives CDR1 LGHNA, CDR2 YSLEER. There are 14 residues in the CDR3. Written as DNA, the CDR3 is TGCGCCAGCAGCCAATTAGTGGGATCCTACGAGCAGTACTTC. It codes for CASSQLVGSYEQYF.

This clonotype was detected many times. This chain connects TRBV29-1 to TRBJ2-5, with unresolved D. Germline V gene sequence: CDR1 SQVTM, CDR2 ANQGSEA. Trimming shortened V by 5 bases and J by 1 base, and 8 bases separated the two germline ends. The CDR3 contains 12 residues. As DNA, the CDR3 is TGCAGCGTTAAGTGGGGCCAAGAGACCCAGTACTTC. It encodes CSVKWGQETQYF. Using reference TRBV29-1 and TRBJ2-5 for the parts outside the CDR3, the full variable domain is SAVISQKPSRDICQRGTSLTIQCQVDSQVTMMFWYRQQPGQSLTLIATANQGSEATYESGFVIDKFPISRPNLTFSTLTVSNMSPEDSSIYLCSVKWGQETQYFGPGTRLLVL.